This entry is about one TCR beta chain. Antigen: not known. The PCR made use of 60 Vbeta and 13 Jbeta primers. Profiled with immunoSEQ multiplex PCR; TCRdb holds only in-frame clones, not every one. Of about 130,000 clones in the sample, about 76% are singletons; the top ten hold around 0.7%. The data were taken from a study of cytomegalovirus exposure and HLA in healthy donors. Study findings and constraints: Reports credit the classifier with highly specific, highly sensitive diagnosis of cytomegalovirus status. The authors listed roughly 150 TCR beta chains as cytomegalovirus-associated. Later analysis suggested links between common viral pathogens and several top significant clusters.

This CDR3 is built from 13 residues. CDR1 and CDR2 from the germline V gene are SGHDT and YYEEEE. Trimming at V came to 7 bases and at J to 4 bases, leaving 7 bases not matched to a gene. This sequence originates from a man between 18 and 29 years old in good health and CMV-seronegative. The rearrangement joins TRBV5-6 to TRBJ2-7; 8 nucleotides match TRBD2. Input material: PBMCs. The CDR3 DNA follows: TGTGCCAGCGGCGGGGAGCGGGGGTACGAGCAGTACTTC. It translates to CASGGERGYEQYF.